These T cell receptor beta chains were read from a single sample in a study of T cell responses to AZD1222 COVID-19 vaccine. Libraries were prepared by immunoSEQ multiplex PCR; TCRdb keeps only in-frame clonotypes and omits some of them. This sample has 100,000 to 150,000 clones, with about 94% found just once. The source material was peripheral blood, sampled on day 0 of AZD1222 vaccination. All receptors come from an adult in good health. Each CDR3 is given with its conserved first and last residue. Fields, in order: clone size, V gene, CDR3 protein. Not all rows give a size; the values are once, few, many and, for expanded clones, a class.

size: -
V: TRBV2
CDR3: CASSSTTGSYGYTF

size: -
V: TRBV25-1
CDR3: CASSESGLGLNEQFF

size: -
V: TRBV2
CDR3: CASSAGNQPQHF

size: -
V: TRBV6-2/TRBV6-3
CDR3: CASSFRAGSSYEQYF

size: -
V: TRBV6-2/TRBV6-3
CDR3: CASSLPGLAHEQYF

size: once
V: TRBV24-1
CDR3: CATSDTGPNQPQHF

size: -
V: TRBV12-2
CDR3: CASRLARTPNGHGGAPGSGSPF

size: -
V: TRBV6-1
CDR3: CASSQAAGGWAEAFF

size: -
V: TRBV7-3
CDR3: CASSWGPAGGNEQFF

size: -
V: TRBV7-8
CDR3: CASSLARGDTGELFF

size: -
V: TRBV29-1
CDR3: CSVVTVNGYTF

size: once
V: TRBV7-8
CDR3: CASSLAGGLVNTIYF

size: -
V: TRBV12-3/TRBV12-4
CDR3: CASSPNRGIQFF

size: -
V: TRBV5-4
CDR3: CASSLDLRAGGHGTSDTQYF

size: -
V: TRBV4-1
CDR3: CASSQEWGVGTPLHF

size: -
V: TRBV10-2
CDR3: CASSDIQGSAGYTF

size: -
V: TRBV2
CDR3: CASRQVGYTF

size: -
V: TRBV2
CDR3: CASSEDWNTEAFF

size: once
V: TRBV7-3
CDR3: CASSLRTDPYRDTDTQYF

size: -
V: TRBV27
CDR3: CASRERNSPLHF

size: few
V: TRBV27
CDR3: CASSLSGTGNTIYF

size: few
V: TRBV9
CDR3: CASSRGNSPLHF

size: -
V: TRBV4-1
CDR3: CASSQDGTLRTEAFF

size: once
V: TRBV5-1
CDR3: CASSWSRDTANYGYTF

size: -
V: TRBV15
CDR3: CATSRDGGANQPQHF

size: -
V: TRBV11-2
CDR3: CASSLTTGGREQYF

size: once
V: TRBV10-1
CDR3: CASSEGLGGYEQYF

size: -
V: TRBV18
CDR3: CASSPLRDKGYEQYF

size: -
V: TRBV27
CDR3: CASSPRTGRGEAFF

size: -
V: TRBV28
CDR3: CAGYTGNYGYTF

size: -
V: TRBV18
CDR3: CASSRGPPGPTTNEKLFF

size: once
V: TRBV5-4
CDR3: CASSQKTDYGYTF

size: few
V: TRBV11-3
CDR3: CASSLGLAGGEQFF

size: -
V: TRBV29-1
CDR3: CSVLQGTGELFF

size: -
V: TRBV30
CDR3: CAWKLIYGYTF

size: -
V: TRBV5-4
CDR3: CASSSRTSGSSEQYF

size: -
V: TRBV2
CDR3: CASRGLRNYGYTF

size: -
V: TRBV6-1
CDR3: CASSEGLKVNEQFF

size: -
V: TRBV27
CDR3: CASSFRTAPPSEAFF

size: -
V: TRBV5-1
CDR3: CASSVGDGLMGLAGGHEQYF

size: -
V: TRBV13
CDR3: CASSLGEITEAFF

size: -
V: TRBV9
CDR3: CASSVGTGETGELFF

size: -
V: TRBV20-1
CDR3: CSASDSFSSYEQYF

size: -
V: TRBV28
CDR3: CASSPGSALSYEQYF

size: -
V: TRBV6-2/TRBV6-3
CDR3: CASSYDIREAFF

size: once
V: TRBV4-1
CDR3: CASSHFLAGVNQETQYF

size: -
V: TRBV6-1
CDR3: CASSEPGYTDTQYF

size: few
V: TRBV7-9
CDR3: CASSLGSNEQFF

size: -
V: TRBV5-1
CDR3: CASSLEGYEQYF

size: once
V: TRBV6-5
CDR3: CASNIAGGGLEQYF